Shown below are 9 T cell receptor beta chains from a single sample sequenced in a study of T cells after yellow fever vaccination (dated by TCRdb to the late 2010s). The library was produced with 5' RACE. Sequenced on an Illumina HiSeq 2500. The public sequencing data were trimmed at Q25 with fastp and processed into clonotypes with MiXCR by TCRdb, which kept only in-frame beta chains. Here each entry gathers all rows of one CDR3 protein and keeps the most common genes and DNA. For this sample there are some 400,000 distinct CDR3 sequences; around 6.4% appear just once. Approximately 15% of the sample goes to the ten largest clones. According to the study, the label for this sample's treatment or condition signals: live attenuated yellow fever vaccine strain. The material was PBMCs, obtained 5 days after the yellow fever booster vaccination. Every receptor here comes from a man aged 25 to 45 who received the YFV17D yellow fever vaccine.

The count of this clonotype is one. This rearrangement joins TRBV7-2 to TRBJ2-3; D gene unclear. CDR3 length equals 15 residues. V gave up 2 bases and J gave up 2 bases, with 11 bases separating them. Germline V gene sequence: CDR1 SGHTA, CDR2 FQGNSA. The CDR3 protein is CASSLLVVATDTQYF. The CDR3 DNA is TGTGCCAGCAGCTTATTGGTCGTAGCCACAGATACGCAGTATTTT.

The sample holds many counts of this clonotype. J is TRBJ2-1 and V is TRBV9; the D is unclear. This CDR3 is 16 amino acids long. V shed 3 bases and J shed 3 bases, with 16 bases lying between them. CDR1 and CDR2 (germline): SGDLS, YYNGEE. The CDR3 loop reads CASSAQDRAFYNEQFF. The CDR3 DNA sequence: TGTGCCAGCAGCGCCCAGGATCGGGCTTTCTACAATGAGCAGTTCTTC.

This clonotype was seen only a few times. This chain uses TRBV29-1 with TRBJ2-7, with D tentatively TRBD1 (5 bases). The V end was cut by 6 bases, the J end by 2 bases, with 11 bases between. Germline CDR1 reads SQVTM; CDR2 reads ANQGSEA. The CDR3 has 12 amino acids. This chain's CDR3 is CSVSAGTYEQYF. CDR3 DNA sequence: TGCAGCGTCTCGGCAGGGACCTACGAGCAGTACTTC.

This clonotype was observed a handful of times. The genes are TRBV28 and TRBJ2-7; the match to TRBD1 covers 7 bases. Germline loops: CDR1 MDHEN, CDR2 SYDVKM. The CDR3 has 14 residues. Unmatched junction bases numbered 7, after V lost 5 bases and J lost 3 bases. CDR3 coding DNA: TGTGCCAGCAGTGGAATTGACAGGGTCTACGAGCAGTACTTC. It translates to CASSGIDRVYEQYF.

With regard to this clonotype: Its ends do not fully match the called genes, so a read error is possible. The gene calls are TRBV20-1 and TRBJ2-7; 11 bases agree with TRBD2. The CDR3 runs 15 residues. Germline V gene sequence: CDR1 DFQATT, CDR2 SNEGSKA (reference sequence). DNA of the CDR3: TGCTGTGCTAGAGACCTACTAGCGGGAGCCATCGAGCAGTACTTC. The encoded protein is CCARDLLAGAIEQYF.

There are a few counts of this clonotype. V gene TRBV5-1 combines with J gene TRBJ2-5; either TRBD1 or TRBD2 may fit D (5 bases each). Trimming removed 0 bases from V and 5 bases from J, with 20 bases in between. The CDR3 spans 17 residues. CDR1 SGHRS and CDR2 YFSETQ come from the germline V gene. The CDR3 DNA follows: TGCGCCAGCAGCTTGGCCGAGGGGTCAGTTCCCCGGGAGACCCAGTACTTC. Its translation is CASSLAEGSVPRETQYF.

The V gene is TRBV20-1, the J gene TRBJ1-5; the match to TRBD1 covers 7 bases. Germline CDR1 reads DFQATT; CDR2 reads SNEGSKA (reference sequence). The trim removed 0 bases at V and 6 bases at J, leaving 11 bases unmatched. This CDR3 comprises 16 residues. The CDR3 DNA sequence: TGCAGTGCTAGAGAATTTAGGGGGCTGAGAGGTCAGCCCCAGCATTTT. Protein sequence: CSAREFRGLRGQPQHF.

This clonotype was detected only a few times. V is TRBV11-2 and J is TRBJ2-7; tentatively, D is TRBD1 (6 bases). V was cut by 5 bases and J by 5 bases, with 13 bases left in between. CDR3 length equals 13 residues. Germline CDR1 and CDR2: SGHAT and FQNNGV. The CDR3 loop is CASSPQGFHEQYF. Here the CDR3 DNA reads TGTGCCAGCAGCCCCCAGGGGTTCCACGAGCAGTACTTC.

The chain has TRBV29-1 and TRBJ1-1; D uncertain. The CDR3 length is 11 residues. V dropped 0 bases and J dropped 7 bases, with 6 bases sitting between them. CDR1 and CDR2 (germline): SQVTM, ANQGSEA. CDR3 coding DNA: TGCAGCGTTGAAGACTCGGGTGAAGCTTTCTTT. Translating gives CSVEDSGEAFF. The full variable domain, completed using reference TRBV29-1 and TRBJ1-1, is SAVISQKPSRDICQRGTSLTIQCQVDSQVTMMFWYRQQPGQSLTLIATANQGSEATYESGFVIDKFPISRPNLTFSTLTVSNMSPEDSSIYLCSVEDSGEAFFGQGTRLTVV.